A selection of T cell receptor delta chains follows, all from one sample in a study of gamma-delta chains in newborns, infants, children. TCRdb reprocessed the reads using CATT. The sample lists 1,800 or so delta-chain clones; more than 35% were seen once. Sequenced material: blood. These receptors all stem from a child who had a fever. CDR3s include the opening cysteine and the closing phenylalanine or tryptophan. The order of the fields is D gene, J gene, V gene, CDR3 length, clone size, CDR3 protein, CDR3 DNA. D genes are given only for firm matches. Clone size is stated in some rows and not others, as once, few, many or a class when expanded.

D: TRDD3
J: TRDJ1
V: TRDV2
length: 17
size: -
CDR3: CACDVLGNTISTDKLIF
DNA: TGTGCCTGTGACGTACTGGGGAATACGATAAGCACCGATAAACTCATCTTT

D: TRDD3
J: TRDJ1
V: TRDV1
length: 17
size: -
CDR3: CALGGLRGIQDTDKLIF
DNA: TGTGCTCTTGGGGGACTTCGGGGGATACAGGACACCGATAAACTCATCTTT

D: TRDD3
J: TRDJ1
V: TRDV2
length: 18
size: -
CDR3: CACDTVLGDAGEADKLIF
DNA: TGTGCCTGTGACACCGTACTGGGGGATGCAGGCGAGGCCGATAAACTCATCTTT

D: TRDD3
J: TRDJ1
V: TRDV2
length: 16
size: once
CDR3: CACDTVLLGDTDKPIF
DNA: TGTGCCTGCGACACCGTTCTGCTGGGGGATACCGATAAACCCATCTTT

D: -
J: TRDJ1
V: TRDV2
length: 18
size: -
CDR3: CACDPIAGDLTYTDKLIF
DNA: TGTGCCTGTGACCCGATAGCTGGGGATCTAACGTACACCGATAAACTCATCTTT

D: TRDD3
J: TRDJ1
V: TRDV2
length: 16
size: large
CDR3: CACDTLGDTNTDKLIF
DNA: TGTGCCTGTGACACCCTGGGGGATACGAACACCGATAAACTCATCTTT

D: -
J: TRDJ1
V: TRDV2
length: 15
size: -
CDR3: CACDTVGLYTDKLIF
DNA: TGTGCCTGTGACACCGTTGGGTTGTACACCGATAAACTCATCTTT

D: -
J: TRDJ3
V: TRDV2
length: 14
size: -
CDR3: CACDILGDTRQMFF
DNA: TGTGCCTGTGACATACTGGGGGACACCCGACAGATGTTTTTC

D: TRDD2
J: TRDJ1
V: TRDV1
length: 18
size: few
CDR3: CALGELPPSYPRTDKLIF
DNA: TGTGCTCTTGGGGAACTTCCCCCTTCCTATCCGCGAACCGATAAACTCATCTTT

D: TRDD3
J: TRDJ1
V: TRDV2
length: 18
size: -
CDR3: CACDSLLGDTFHTDKLIF
DNA: TGTGCCTGTGACTCCTTACTGGGGGATACGTTCCACACCGATAAACTCATCTTT

D: -
J: TRDJ1
V: TRDV2
length: 15
size: -
CDR3: CACDTLWGGTDKLIF
DNA: TGTGCCTGTGACACCCTGTGGGGGGGGACCGATAAACTCATCTTT

D: TRDD3
J: TRDJ1
V: TRDV2
length: 15
size: -
CDR3: CACDALLGDTDKLIF
DNA: TGTGCCTGTGACGCTCTACTGGGGGATACCGATAAACTCATCTTT

D: -
J: TRDJ1
V: TRDV2
length: 15
size: -
CDR3: CACDTLWGGADKLIF
DNA: TGTGCCTGTGACACCCTGTGGGGGGGGGCCGATAAACTCATCTTT

D: TRDD3
J: TRDJ1
V: TRDV2
length: 16
size: -
CDR3: CACDTVVLGDTDKLIF
DNA: TGTGCCTGTGACACCGTAGTACTGGGGGATACCGATAAACTCATCTTT

D: -
J: TRDJ2
V: TRDV2
length: 16
size: -
CDR3: CACDTLRDHLTAQLFF
DNA: TGTGCCTGTGACACGCTGAGGGATCATTTGACAGCACAACTCTTCTTT

D: -
J: TRDJ1
V: TRDV2
length: 16
size: once
CDR3: CACGTVGGVSTDKLIF
DNA: TGTGCCTGTGGCACCGTCGGGGGAGTGTCCACCGATAAACTCATCTTT

D: TRDD3
J: TRDJ1
V: TRDV2
length: 14
size: few
CDR3: CACDSRVLGDKLIF
DNA: TGTGCCTGTGACTCCCGGGTACTGGGGGATAAACTCATCTTT

D: -
J: TRDJ1
V: TRDV2
length: 15
size: -
CDR3: CACDTVGESFDKLIF
DNA: TGTGCCTGTGACACCGTTGGGGAGAGTTTCGATAAACTCATCTTT

D: TRDD3
J: TRDJ1
V: TRDV2
length: 19
size: -
CDR3: CACDRSLGDTKTYTDKLIF
DNA: TGTGCCTGTGACCGTTCACTGGGGGATACCAAAACGTACACCGATAAACTCATCTTT

D: TRDD3
J: TRDJ1
V: TRDV2
length: 20
size: -
CDR3: CACDTLTGGIRGEHTDKLIF
DNA: TGTGCCTGTGACACTCTTACTGGAGGGATACGCGGGGAGCACACCGATAAACTCATCTTT

D: -
J: TRDJ1
V: TRDV2
length: 15
size: once
CDR3: CACDRLVARGGKLIF
DNA: TGTGCCTGTGACAGACTGGTTGCACGGGGGGGTAAACTCATCTTT

D: TRDD3
J: TRDJ1
V: TRDV2
length: 16
size: -
CDR3: CARDTLGDTSYGKPIF
DNA: TGTGCCCGTGACACGCTGGGGGATACGTCGTACGGTAAACCCATCTTT

D: TRDD3
J: TRDJ3
V: TRDV2
length: 21
size: -
CDR3: CACDKVSLLGVVSWDTRQMFF
DNA: TGTGCCTGTGACAAGGTTTCCCTACTGGGGGTTGTCTCCTGGGACACCCGACAGATGTTTTTC

D: TRDD3
J: TRDJ1
V: TRDV2
length: 14
size: few
CDR3: CACDIITGGSKLIF
DNA: TGTGCCTGTGACATTATTACTGGGGGATCCAAACTCATCTTT

D: TRDD3
J: TRDJ1
V: TRDV2
length: 17
size: -
CDR3: CACGPGRTGGLRDKLIF
DNA: TGTGCCTGTGGCCCAGGCAGGACTGGGGGATTGCGCGATAAACTCATCTTT

D: TRDD3
J: TRDJ1
V: TRDV2
length: 17
size: -
CDR3: CACDTVTGGHFGDKLIF
DNA: TGTGCCTGTGACACCGTGACTGGGGGACACTTTGGCGATAAACTCATCTTT

D: TRDD3
J: TRDJ1
V: TRDV2
length: 18
size: -
CDR3: CACDSVLGDTGYTDKLIF
DNA: TGTGCCTGTGACTCAGTATTGGGGGATACGGGGTACACCGATAAGCTCATCTTT

D: TRDD3
J: TRDJ3
V: TRDV2
length: 21
size: -
CDR3: CACGTLGDTGFPSWDTRQMFF
DNA: TGTGCCTGTGGCACACTGGGGGATACGGGTTTCCCCTCCTGGGACACCCGACAGATGTTTTTC